This section outlines one T cell receptor (beta chain) sequence together with its context. This sample is part of a study of CD8+CD57+ T cells in acquired aplastic anemia. Previously, flow cytometry had revealed CD8+CD57+ cell expansion in the patients chosen for sequencing. The germline gives CDR1 MGHDK, CDR2 SYGVNS. The CDR3 sequence is 16 residues long. The V gene end was trimmed by 6 bases and the J gene end by 7 bases; junction bases not matched to a gene: 15. TCR beta VDJ combinations and CDR3 sequences were profiled from genomic DNA. One entry per CDR3 protein results from TCRdb running MiXCR on the reads. The data contain around 430,000 distinct CDR3 sequences, more than 25% of them singletons.

The chain has TRBV25-1 and TRBJ2-7, with 10 bases matching TRBD2. Sequencing was performed on sorted CD4+, CD8+, or CD8+CD57+ T cells (not recorded which) from PBMCs. This TCR derives from a human donor with aplastic anemia. The DNA of the CDR3 is TGTGCCAGCAGCACCGGGACTAGCGCGACCCTCGGGGAGCAGTACTTC. Protein sequence: CASSTGTSATLGEQYF.